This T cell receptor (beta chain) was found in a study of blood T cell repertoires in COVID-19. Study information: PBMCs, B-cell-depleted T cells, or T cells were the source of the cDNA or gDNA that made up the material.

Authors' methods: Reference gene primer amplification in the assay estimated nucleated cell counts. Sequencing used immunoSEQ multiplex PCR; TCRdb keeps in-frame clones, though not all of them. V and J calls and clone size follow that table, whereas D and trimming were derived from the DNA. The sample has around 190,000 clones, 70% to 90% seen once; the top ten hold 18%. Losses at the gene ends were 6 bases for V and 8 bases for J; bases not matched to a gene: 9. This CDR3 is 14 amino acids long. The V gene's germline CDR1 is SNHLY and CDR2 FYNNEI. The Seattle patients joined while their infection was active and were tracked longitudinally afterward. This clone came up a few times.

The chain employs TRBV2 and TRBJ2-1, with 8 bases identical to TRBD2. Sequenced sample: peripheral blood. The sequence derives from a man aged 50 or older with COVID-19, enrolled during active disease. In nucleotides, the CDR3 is TGTGCCAGCAGGCGCGGGGGGACGTTGTATGAGCAGTTCTTC. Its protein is CASRRGGTLYEQFF.